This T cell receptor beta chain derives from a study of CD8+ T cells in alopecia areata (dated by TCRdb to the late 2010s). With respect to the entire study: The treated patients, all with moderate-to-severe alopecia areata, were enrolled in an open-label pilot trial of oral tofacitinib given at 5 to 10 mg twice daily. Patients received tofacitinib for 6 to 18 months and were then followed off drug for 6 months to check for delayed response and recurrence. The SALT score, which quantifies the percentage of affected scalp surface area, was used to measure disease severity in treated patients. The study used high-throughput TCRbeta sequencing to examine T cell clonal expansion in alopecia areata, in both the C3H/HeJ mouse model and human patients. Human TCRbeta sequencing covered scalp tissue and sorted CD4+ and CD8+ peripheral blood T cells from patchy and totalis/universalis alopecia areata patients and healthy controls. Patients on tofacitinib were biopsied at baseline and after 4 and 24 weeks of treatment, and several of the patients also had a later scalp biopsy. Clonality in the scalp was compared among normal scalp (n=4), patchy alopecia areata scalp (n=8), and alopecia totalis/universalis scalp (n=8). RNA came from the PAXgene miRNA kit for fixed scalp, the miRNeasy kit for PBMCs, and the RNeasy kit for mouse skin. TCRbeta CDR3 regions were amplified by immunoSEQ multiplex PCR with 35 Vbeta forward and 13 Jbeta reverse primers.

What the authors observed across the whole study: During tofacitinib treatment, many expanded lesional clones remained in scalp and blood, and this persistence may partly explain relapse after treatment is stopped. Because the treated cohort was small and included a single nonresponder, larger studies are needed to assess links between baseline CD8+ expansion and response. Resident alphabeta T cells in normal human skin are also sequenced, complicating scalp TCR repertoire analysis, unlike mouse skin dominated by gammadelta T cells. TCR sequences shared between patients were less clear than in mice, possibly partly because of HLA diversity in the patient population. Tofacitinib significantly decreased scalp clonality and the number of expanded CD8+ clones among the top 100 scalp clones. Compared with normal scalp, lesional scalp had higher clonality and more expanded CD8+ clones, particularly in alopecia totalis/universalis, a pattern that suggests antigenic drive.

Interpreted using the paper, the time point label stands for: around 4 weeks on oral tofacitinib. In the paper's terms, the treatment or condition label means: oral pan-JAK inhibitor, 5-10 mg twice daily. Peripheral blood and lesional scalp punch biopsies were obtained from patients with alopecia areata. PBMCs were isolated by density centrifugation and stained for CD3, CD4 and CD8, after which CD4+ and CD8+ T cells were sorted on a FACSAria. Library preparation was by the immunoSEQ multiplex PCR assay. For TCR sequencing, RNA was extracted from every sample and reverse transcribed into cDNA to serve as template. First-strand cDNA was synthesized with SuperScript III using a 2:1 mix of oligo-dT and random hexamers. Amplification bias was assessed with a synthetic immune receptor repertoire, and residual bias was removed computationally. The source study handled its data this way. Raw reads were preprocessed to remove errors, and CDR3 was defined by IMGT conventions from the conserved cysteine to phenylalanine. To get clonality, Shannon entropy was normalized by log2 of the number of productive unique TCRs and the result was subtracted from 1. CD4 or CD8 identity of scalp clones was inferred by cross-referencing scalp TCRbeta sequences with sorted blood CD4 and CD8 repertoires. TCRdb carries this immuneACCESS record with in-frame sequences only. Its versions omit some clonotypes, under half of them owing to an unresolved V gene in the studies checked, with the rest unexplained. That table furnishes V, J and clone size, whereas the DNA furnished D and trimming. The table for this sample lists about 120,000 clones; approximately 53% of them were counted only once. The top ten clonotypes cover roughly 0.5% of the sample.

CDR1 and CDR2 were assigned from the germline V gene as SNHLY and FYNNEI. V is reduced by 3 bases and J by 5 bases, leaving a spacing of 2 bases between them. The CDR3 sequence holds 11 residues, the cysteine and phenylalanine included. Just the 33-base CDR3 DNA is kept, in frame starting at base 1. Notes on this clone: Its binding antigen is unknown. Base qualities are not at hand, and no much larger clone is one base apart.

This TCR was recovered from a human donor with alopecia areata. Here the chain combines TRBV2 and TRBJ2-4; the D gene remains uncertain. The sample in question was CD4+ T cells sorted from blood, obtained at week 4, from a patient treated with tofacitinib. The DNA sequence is TGTGCCAGCAGTGAGGAAAACATTCAGTACTTC. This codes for CASSEENIQYF.